This TCR beta chain was found in a study of post-analysis software for immune sequencing data (dated by TCRdb to about 2015). In the study overall: Recorded disease courses included relapsing-remitting, secondary progressive and progressive-relapsing multiple sclerosis, with some patients lacking subtype annotation. A subset of samples was prepared in parallel using single-end sample barcoding, then pooled and co-amplified after Illumina adapter ligation. The patient repertoires were set against ten to eleven previously published healthy control repertoires from donors whose ages ranged from about 6 to 27 years. On the study overall, not on this receptor specifically: Several TRBV segments, including TRBV5-6, TRBV5-1 and TRBV20-1, were significantly more frequent in patients than controls. The control group was slightly older than the multiple sclerosis patient group. Direct clustering with F measure showed strong co-clustering of samples prepared in the same batch, prompting a batch-effect correction. Normalized Chao1 diversity was significantly lower in multiple sclerosis patients than controls, suggesting substantial peripheral T-cell clonal expansion.

To demonstrate the VDJtools post-analysis software, the study profiled TCR beta repertoires from the peripheral blood of under 15 young patients with multiple sclerosis. The multiple sclerosis patients were children and adolescents between roughly 6 and 17 years of age. V has 5 bases trimmed and J has 8 bases trimmed; junction bases matching no gene number 13. The CDR3 sequence holds 14 residues, the cysteine and phenylalanine included. The kept DNA is CDR3 alone, 42 bases in frame from the first base. Per the germline V gene (reference sequence), DFQATT is the CDR1 and SNEGSKA is the CDR2. The method behind the library was PCR. For sequencing, an Illumina HiSeq 2500 was employed. Unique molecular identifiers were incorporated into TCR beta cDNA libraries to reduce PCR and sequencing biases. Every 1 to 10 million input T cells yielded approximately 500,000 cDNA molecules, meaning each molecule approximated one T cell. The same protocol used for the earlier healthy control dataset was applied to prepare and sequence the patient libraries. Samples belonging to the same batch were prepared together, multiplexed and sequenced on a shared HiSeq lane. Per the source publication's procedure: MIGEC handled the raw barcoded reads, throwing out single-read molecular identifier groups before consensus assembly and CDR3 extraction. VDJtools was used for post-analysis of the clonotype tables, and diversity was normalized by down-sampling every dataset to the size of the smallest sample. Repertoire overlap clustering matched CDR3 amino acid but not nucleotide sequences to correct batch-related cross-sample contamination. The public reads were reprocessed in TCRdb via fastp at Q25 and MiXCR, keeping in-frame beta chains. Records with the same CDR3 protein are collapsed into one entry carrying the most frequent genes and DNA. None of the V and J calls come from the authors' own analysis; TCRdb made them. The sample records roughly 670,000 distinct CDR3 sequences, 59% of which are singletons. The ten biggest clones cover about 11% of the sample.

About this clonotype itself: Its antigen is still unknown. No qualities accompany the bases; no much larger clone lies one base away.

The sequencing input was blood. This TCR was recovered from a girl aged 2-15 years with multiple sclerosis. Recombination joined TRBV20-1 with TRBJ1-2; a stretch of 8 junction bases matches TRBD1. The CDR3 reads CSAARGQGFGGYTF. The DNA sequence follows: TGCAGTGCTGCCAGAGGACAGGGATTTGGCGGCTACACCTTC.